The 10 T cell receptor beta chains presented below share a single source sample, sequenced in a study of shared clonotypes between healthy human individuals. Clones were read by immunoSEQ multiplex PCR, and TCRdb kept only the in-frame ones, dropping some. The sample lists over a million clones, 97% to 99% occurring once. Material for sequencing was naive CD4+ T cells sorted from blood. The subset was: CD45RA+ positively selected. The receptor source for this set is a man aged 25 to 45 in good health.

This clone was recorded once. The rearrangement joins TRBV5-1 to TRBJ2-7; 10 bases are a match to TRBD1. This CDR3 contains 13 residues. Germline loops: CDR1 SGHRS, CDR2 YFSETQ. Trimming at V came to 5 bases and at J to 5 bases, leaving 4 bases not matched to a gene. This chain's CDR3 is CASRGTGANEQYF. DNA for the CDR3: TGCGCCAGCAGAGGGACAGGGGCAAACGAGCAGTACTTC.

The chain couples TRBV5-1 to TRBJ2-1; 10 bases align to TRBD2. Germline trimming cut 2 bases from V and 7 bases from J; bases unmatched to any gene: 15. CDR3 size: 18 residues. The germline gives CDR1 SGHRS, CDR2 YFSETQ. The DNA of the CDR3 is TGCGCCAGCAGCTTAGTTTTGGGAGCGGGAGGGCCTCGGAATGAGCAGTTCTTC. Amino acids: CASSLVLGAGGPRNEQFF.

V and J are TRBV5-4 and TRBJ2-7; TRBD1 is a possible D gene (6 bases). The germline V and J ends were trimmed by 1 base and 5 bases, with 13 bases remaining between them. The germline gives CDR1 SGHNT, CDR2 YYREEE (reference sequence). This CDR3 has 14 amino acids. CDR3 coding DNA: TGTGCCAGCAGCTTGCATCAGGGGCTGAACGAGCAGTACTTC. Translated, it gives CASSLHQGLNEQYF.

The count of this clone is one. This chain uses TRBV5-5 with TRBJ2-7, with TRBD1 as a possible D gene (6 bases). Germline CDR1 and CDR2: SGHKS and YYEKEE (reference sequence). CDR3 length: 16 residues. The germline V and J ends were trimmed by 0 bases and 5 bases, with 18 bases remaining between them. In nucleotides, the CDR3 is TGTGCCAGCAGCTTGGCGTTTGGGGGCAGTTTGCACGAGCAGTACTTC. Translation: CASSLAFGGSLHEQYF.

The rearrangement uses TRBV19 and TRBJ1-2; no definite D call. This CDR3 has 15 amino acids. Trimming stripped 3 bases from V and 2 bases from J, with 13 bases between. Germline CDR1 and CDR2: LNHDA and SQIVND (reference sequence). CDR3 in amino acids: CASSMKTEANYGYTF. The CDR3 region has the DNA TGTGCCAGTAGTATGAAGACCGAGGCGAACTATGGCTACACCTTC.

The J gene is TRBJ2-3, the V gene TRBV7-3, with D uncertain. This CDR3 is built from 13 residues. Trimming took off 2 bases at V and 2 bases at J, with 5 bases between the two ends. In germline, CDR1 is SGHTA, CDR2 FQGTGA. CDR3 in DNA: TGTGCCAGCAGCTTAGGCTACACAGATACGCAGTATTTT. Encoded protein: CASSLGYTDTQYF.

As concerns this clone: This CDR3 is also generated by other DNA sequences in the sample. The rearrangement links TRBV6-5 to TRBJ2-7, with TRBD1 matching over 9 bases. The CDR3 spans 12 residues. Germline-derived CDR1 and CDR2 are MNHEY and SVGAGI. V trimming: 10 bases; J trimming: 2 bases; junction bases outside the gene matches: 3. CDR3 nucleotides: TGTGCCACCCGGACAGGGGCCTACGAGCAGTACTTC. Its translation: CATRTGAYEQYF.

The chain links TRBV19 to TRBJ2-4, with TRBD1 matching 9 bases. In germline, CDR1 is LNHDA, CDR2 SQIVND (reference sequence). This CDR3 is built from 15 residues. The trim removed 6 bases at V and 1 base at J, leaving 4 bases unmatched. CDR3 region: CASRHRGRAKNIQYF. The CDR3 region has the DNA TGTGCCAGTAGACACAGGGGGCGCGCCAAAAACATTCAGTACTTC.

Here the CDR3 reads CASRLAVPQETQYF. The CDR3 bases are TGTGCCAGCAGACTAGCGGTACCCCAAGAGACCCAGTACTTC. The rearrangement uses TRBV2 and TRBJ2-5, with 8 bases lining up with TRBD2. Germline CDR1 is SNHLY and CDR2 is FYNNEI. J gave up 1 base and V 6 bases, and 4 bases lay outside the gene matches. CDR3 length: 14 residues.

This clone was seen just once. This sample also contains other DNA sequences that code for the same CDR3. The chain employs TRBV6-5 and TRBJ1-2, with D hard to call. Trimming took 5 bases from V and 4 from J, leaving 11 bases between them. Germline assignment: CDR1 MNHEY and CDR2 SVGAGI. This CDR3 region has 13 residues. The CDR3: CASSPPGTYGYTF. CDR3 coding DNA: TGTGCCAGCAGTCCCCCAGGAACCTATGGCTACACCTTC.